One sample yielded the 28 T cell receptor beta chains listed below, sequenced in a study of CD8+CD57+ T cells in acquired aplastic anemia (dated by TCRdb to the late 2010s). Sequencing was carried out with an Illumina HiSeq 2000. Profiling of TCR beta VDJ combinations and CDR3 sequences used genomic DNA as the template. TCRdb reworked the public reads: Q25 trimming with fastp, MiXCR clone assembly, productive beta chains retained. Each CDR3 protein gets just one entry, which takes the most common genes and DNA from the rows behind it. The sample contains about 400,000 distinct CDR3 sequences, roughly 68% of them found a single time. Jointly, the top ten make up 4% of the sample. The sequenced material came from sorted CD4+, CD8+, or CD8+CD57+ T cells (not recorded which) from PBMCs. The source is a human donor in good health, serving as a control.

The chain is built from TRBV5-8 and TRBJ1-1; D uncertain. CDR3 length: 13 amino acids. Trimming took off 4 bases at V and 0 bases at J, with 7 bases between the two ends. Per germline, CDR1 SGHTS and CDR2 YDEGEE. The CDR3 sequence: CASSNDMNTEAFF. CDR3 in DNA: TGTGCCAGCAGCAACGATATGAACACTGAAGCTTTCTTT.

The chain employs TRBV20-1 and TRBJ1-1; no reliable D call. The germline gives CDR1 DFQATT, CDR2 SNEGSKA (reference sequence). V shed 8 bases and J shed 12 bases, with 16 bases lying between them. This CDR3 is 10 amino acids long. CDR3 amino acids: CSPTAGKTFF. The CDR3 region has the DNA TGCAGTCCTACAGCCGGGAAAACTTTCTTT.

The chain uses TRBV2 and TRBJ2-7; 10 nucleotides match TRBD2. The CDR3 length is 15 residues. J gave up 7 bases and V 3 bases, and 9 bases lay outside the gene matches. The germline V gene has CDR1 SNHLY and CDR2 FYNNEI. This chain's CDR3 is CASSEISGGANEQYF. The CDR3 nucleotides read TGTGCCAGCAGTGAGATCAGCGGGGGGGCCAATGAGCAGTACTTC.

This clonotype was detected many times. The chain links TRBV30 to TRBJ2-7; TRBD1 matches 7 bases. The CDR3 contains 14 residues. Germline CDR1 and CDR2: GTSNPN and SVGIG (reference sequence). J gave up 2 bases and V 6 bases, and 10 bases lay outside the gene matches. The CDR3 protein is CACNGQANPYEQYF. As DNA, the CDR3 is TGTGCCTGCAACGGACAGGCTAATCCCTACGAGCAGTACTTC.

J is TRBJ1-2 and V is TRBV20-1, with TRBD1 matching 8 bases. The V gene end was trimmed by 5 bases and the J gene end by 4 bases; junction bases not matched to a gene: 3. This CDR3 spans 12 amino acids. Germline CDR1 and CDR2: DFQATT and SNEGSKA (reference sequence). The CDR3 is CSARTGGYGYTF. In DNA, the CDR3 is TGCAGTGCTCGAACAGGGGGCTATGGCTACACCTTC.

V usage is TRBV7-3 and J usage is TRBJ2-7; D gene ambiguous. The DNA end lines up better with TRBJ2-5; the J call may be wrong. Germline V gene data show CDR1 as SGHTA and CDR2 as FQGTGA. The CDR3 contains 13 residues. CDR3 nucleotides: TGTGCCAGCAGCTTAACGGGTTCGGAGACCCAGTACTTC. Its translation is CASSLTGSETQYF.

Only one count was recorded for this clonotype. The rearrangement joins TRBV7-9 to TRBJ1-6; 8 nucleotides align to TRBD1. This CDR3 contains 14 residues. The V segment lost 11 bases and the J segment 11 bases; nucleotides outside the gene matches: 14. Looked up from germline, CDR1 is SEHNR and CDR2 is FQNEAQ (reference sequence). The CDR3 bases are TGTGCCGGACAGGGATTAAGTCGGAATCCACCCCTCCACTTT. Translated: CAGQGLSRNPPLHF.

This clonotype was found a few times. The chain recombines TRBV2 with TRBJ1-1; D possibly corresponds to TRBD1 (6 bases). V lost 6 bases and J lost 0, with 14 bases in between. The CDR3 contains 15 residues. Germline V gene lookup returns CDR1 SNHLY and CDR2 FYNNEI. CDR3 nucleotides: TGTGCCAGCAGCGAACAGGGTATGATGAACACTGAAGCTTTCTTT. Encoded protein: CASSEQGMMNTEAFF.

The chain couples TRBV15 to TRBJ2-5; 7 bases line up with TRBD1. The germline V gene encodes CDR1 LNHNV and CDR2 YYDKDF (reference sequence). V lost 1 base to trimming and J lost 2 bases; unmatched junction nucleotides: 7. The CDR3 covers 16 residues. CDR3 nucleotide sequence: TGTGCCACCAGCAGAGGGGTGGGACAGCTACAAGAGACCCAGTACTTC. Its translation: CATSRGVGQLQETQYF.

This sequence joins TRBV5-4 and TRBJ2-7, with D possibly TRBD2 on 5 matching bases. CDR1 and CDR2 (germline): SGHNT, YYREEE (reference sequence). Trimming removed 5 bases at V and 0 bases at J, with 15 bases between. The CDR3 has 15 residues. The CDR3 DNA reads TGTGCCAGCAGGAACCCAGAGGGAAGCTCCTACGAGCAGTACTTC. It codes for CASRNPEGSSYEQYF.

V is TRBV12-3 or TRBV12-4 and J is TRBJ2-2, with TRBD2 as a possible D gene (6 bases). The V end was cut by 6 bases, the J end by 6 bases, with 11 bases between. The length of the CDR3 is 13 residues. The CDR3 DNA reads TGTGCCAGCAGCCTGACTAGTCCCGGGGAGCTGTTTTTT. It encodes CASSLTSPGELFF.

This sequence joins TRBV5-6 and TRBJ2-5; TRBD2 aligns across 10 bases. This CDR3 contains 15 residues. Germline CDR1 reads SGHDT; CDR2 reads YYEEEE. With V trimmed by 4 bases and J by 0 bases, 3 bases remained unmatched. The CDR3 nucleotides are TGTGCCAGCAGCCAGCGGGGGGGGTACCAAGAGACCCAGTACTTC. This codes for CASSQRGGYQETQYF.

The table lists this clonotype with a few counts. V and J are TRBV7-2 and TRBJ2-5; D gene unclear. Trimming removed 1 base at V and 5 bases at J, with 8 bases between. The CDR3 totals 13 residues. Per germline, CDR1 SGHTA and CDR2 FQGNSA. CDR3: CASSLGGVETQYF. The CDR3 region has the DNA TGTGCCAGCAGCTTAGGTGGGGTGGAGACCCAGTACTTC.

Notes on this clonotype: Germline is not matched at one junction end, which may reflect a read error. The rearrangement links TRBV7-2 to TRBJ2-7; D unresolved. From germline, CDR1 is SGHTA and CDR2 FQGNSA. The CDR3 covers 12 residues. CDR3 nucleotide sequence: TGTGCCAGCAGCCGACTTACCTACGGGCAGTACTTT. It encodes CASSRLTYGQYF.

This clonotype has only a few counts. The CDR3 region is CASSPVAHSRDTEAFF. In DNA, the CDR3 is TGTGCCAGCTCACCGGTTGCGCACTCACGGGACACTGAAGCTTTCTTT. The chain uses TRBV18 and TRBJ1-1; D is unclear. Germline CDR1 reads KGHSH; CDR2 reads LQKENI. Trimming cost V 3 bases and J 3 bases, with 17 bases left between them. The CDR3 has 16 amino acids.

The chain has TRBV9 and TRBJ1-1; D gene uncertain. The ends were cut back, 3 bases at V and 0 bases at J, with 6 bases in the middle. CDR1 SGDLS and CDR2 YYNGEE come from the germline V gene. The CDR3 is 13 amino acids. CDR3 loop: CASSATMNTEAFF. The DNA of the CDR3 is TGTGCCAGCAGCGCCACGATGAACACTGAAGCTTTCTTT.

There are many counts of this clonotype. The chain is built from TRBV20-1 and TRBJ1-2; D gene ambiguous. The CDR3 extends over 12 amino acids. Trimming took off 4 bases at V and 4 bases at J, with 10 bases between the two ends. The germline V gene encodes CDR1 DFQATT and CDR2 SNEGSKA (reference sequence). The CDR3 sequence is CSAIYATYGYTF. The DNA for the CDR3 is TGCAGTGCTATTTACGCCACCTATGGCTACACCTTC.

The chain couples TRBV25-1 to TRBJ1-6; the D is unclear. V was clipped by 8 bases and J by 13 bases, with 18 bases between them. The V gene's germline CDR1 is MGHDK and CDR2 SYGVNS. CDR3 length: 13 amino acids. CDR3 loop: CASVSLRGQPLHF. The CDR3, as DNA: TGTGCCAGCGTCTCGCTGAGAGGGCAGCCCCTCCACTTT.

In its sample, this clonotype was seen many times. V gene TRBV20-1 combines with J gene TRBJ1-5; no firm D call. The CDR3 loop spans 13 amino acids. V lost 1 base and J lost 6, with 10 bases in between. The germline gives CDR1 DFQATT, CDR2 SNEGSKA (reference sequence). The CDR3 nucleotides are TGCAGTGCTAGAGTCGGGGAATTTCAGCCCCAGCATTTT. This translates into CSARVGEFQPQHF.

Of note for this clonotype: A junction end diverges from the germline sequence, so it may reflect a read error. The chain carries TRBV9 and TRBJ1-6, with no clear D. Per germline, CDR1 SGDLS and CDR2 YYNGEE. This CDR3 contains 15 residues. Here the CDR3 reads CASSAAGSLYSSLHF. CDR3 bases: TGTGCCAGCAGCGCTGCCGGGAGTCTATATTCATCCCTCCACTTT. The variable domain in full, with the rest retrieved from reference TRBV9 and TRBJ1-6, is DSGVTQTPKHLITATGQRVTLRCSPRSGDLSVYWYQQSLDQGLQFLIQYYNGEERAKGNILERFSAQQFPDLHSELNLSSLELGDSALYFCASSAAGSLYSSLHFGNGTRLTVT.

About this clonotype itself: A read error may produce the germline difference seen at one junction end. The gene calls are TRBV2 and TRBJ2-5; a weak D match, TRBD2 (5 bases). The V gene's germline CDR1 is SNHLY and CDR2 FYNNEI. The CDR3 spans 16 residues. As DNA, the CDR3 is TGTGCCAGCAGTCTAGCTAGCCTGCAGCACCAGGAGACCCAGTATTTC. It yields the protein CASSLASLQHQETQYF.

This clonotype has ten or more counts. This chain links TRBV15 with TRBJ1-1; TRBD1 aligns across 8 bases. The trim removed 1 base at V and 6 bases at J, leaving 4 bases unmatched. The CDR3 spans 14 residues. From germline, CDR1 is LNHNV and CDR2 YYDKDF (reference sequence). The CDR3 coding sequence is TGTGCCACCAGCAGAGGGACAGGGTGGTCTGAAGCTTTCTTT. Protein product: CATSRGTGWSEAFF.

Concerning this clonotype: At one end, the junction sequence differs from germline, possibly due to a read error. This sequence joins TRBV9 and TRBJ2-6; D is undetermined. The CDR3 covers 15 residues. CDR1 SGDLS and CDR2 YYNGEE come from the germline V gene. CDR3 sequence (DNA): TGTGCCAGCAGCCCGCTAGGTGCTGCGCCCAACATCCTGACTTTC. This gives the protein CASSPLGAAPNILTF.

With respect to this clonotype: The DNA is left out, because the CDR3 cannot be placed on it with certainty; the CDR3 is given as TCRdb lists it. The genes are TRBV7-2 and TRBJ2-7; TRBD1, the table's D call, lacks a check against the DNA. Per germline, CDR1 SGHTA and CDR2 FQGNSA. The CDR3 spans 15 amino acids, including both terminal residues. Here the CDR3 reads CASSFAGGNPGELYF.

V is TRBV2 and J is TRBJ1-2; D not certain. With 9 bases removed from V and 2 bases from J, the gap between germline ends came to 4 bases. CDR3 length equals 10 residues. Germline lookup yields CDR1 SNHLY and CDR2 FYNNEI. The CDR3 bases are TGTGCCAGTGGAAACTATGGCTACACCTTC. It translates to CASGNYGYTF.

Worth noting for this clonotype: Sequence at one end of the junction differs from germline and may be a read error. J is TRBJ2-7 and V is TRBV13, with TRBD1 identical over 8 bases. CDR1 and CDR2 from the germline V gene are PRHDT and FYEKMQ (reference sequence). The CDR3 spans 16 residues. The DNA for the CDR3 is TGTGCCAGCAGCTTATTTATAGCAGGGGGCTCCTACGAGCAGTATTTC. Protein sequence: CASSLFIAGGSYEQYF.

CDR3 loop: CSARDPVTAGQGGYTF. CDR3 in DNA: TGCAGTGCTAGAGATCCGGTCACCGCAGGACAGGGAGGCTACACCTTC. This chain connects TRBV20-1 to TRBJ1-2, with 8 nucleotides matching TRBD1. V shed 0 bases and J 8 bases; nucleotides not matched to a gene: 14. The CDR3 has 16 amino acids. Germline CDR1 DFQATT, CDR2 SNEGSKA (reference sequence).

This clonotype was seen repeatedly, ten times or more. The chain recombines TRBV6-5 with TRBJ1-1, with D possibly TRBD1 on 5 matching bases. The CDR3 consists of 16 residues. V was pared by 0 bases and J by 1 base, with 12 bases between. Germline V gene data show CDR1 as MNHEY and CDR2 as SVGAGI. Here the CDR3 DNA reads TGTGCCAGCAGTTACTCTCTCGGGGGGGAGAACACTGAAGCTTTCTTT. It encodes CASSYSLGGENTEAFF.